This TCR beta chain was found in a study of cytomegalovirus exposure and HLA in healthy donors. V lost 4 bases and J 4 bases, leaving 11 bases between the germline ends. The CDR3 sequence is 14 residues long. CDR1 is SGDLS and CDR2 is YYNGEE in the germline V gene. Both 60 Vbeta primers and 13 Jbeta primers went into the PCR. Profiling relied on immunoSEQ multiplex PCR, and the TCRdb table lists in-frame clones only, not all of them. The data show approximately 150,000 clones, roughly 80% seen once. The sequencing input was PBMCs. The TCR was taken from a female donor in good health and CMV-seronegative. This chain joins TRBV9 and TRBJ2-2, with D possibly matching TRBD1 (5 bases). This CDR3 is CASSPLTVTGELFF. CDR3 nucleotides: TGTGCCAGCAGCCCCCTGACAGTCACCGGGGAGCTGTTTTTT.